Presented here are 20 T cell receptor beta chains from one specimen sequenced in a study of T cells in Graves' hyperthyroidism and ophthalmopathy. It was RNA transcripts that yielded the amplified TCR beta CDR3 regions. First-round RT-PCR targeting the TCR CDR3 was performed with the HTBI primer set. One entry per CDR3 protein results from TCRdb running MiXCR on the multiplex PCR reads. In the table there are a few hundred thousand distinct CDR3 sequences, roughly an eighth of which are singletons. The sequencing sample was made of blood. These receptors all come from a woman aged 18-29 years with Graves' hyperthyroidism.

This clonotype was seen at least ten times. V and J are TRBV12-3 or TRBV12-4 and TRBJ2-4; D uncertain. The CDR3 is 13 amino acids. V lost 1 base, J lost 6 bases, and 7 bases lay in between. CDR3 region: CASSLGPLNIQYF. The DNA of the CDR3 is TGTGCCAGCAGTTTAGGGCCGCTAAACATTCAGTACTTC.

This clonotype was counted at least ten times. The rearrangement joins TRBV20-1 to TRBJ1-2; D gene ambiguous. This CDR3 contains 12 residues. Trimming left V 5 bases short and J 8 bases short, with 15 bases between. Germline-derived CDR1 and CDR2 are DFQATT and SNEGSKA (reference sequence). The CDR3 loop reads CSAADGALGYTF. The DNA of the CDR3 is TGCAGTGCTGCCGACGGCGCCTTGGGCTACACCTTC.

This clonotype was found a few times. The chain recombines TRBV29-1 with TRBJ1-2; possibly TRBD1 for D (5 bases). The germline V gene encodes CDR1 SQVTM and CDR2 ANQGSEA. V shed 6 bases and J shed 6 bases, with 11 bases lying between them. The CDR3 covers 11 residues. CDR3 DNA sequence: TGCAGCGTATGGGGGTCGAATGGCTACACCTTC. This encodes CSVWGSNGYTF.

The table lists this clonotype with many counts. This chain's CDR3 is CASSPRSGLAGVSYNEQFF. For the CDR3, the DNA is TGTGCCAGCAGCCCCCGTTCCGGACTAGCGGGGGTTTCCTACAATGAGCAGTTCTTC. The chain joins TRBV9 to TRBJ2-1; the match to TRBD2 covers 13 bases. This CDR3 region has 19 residues. V shed 4 bases, J shed 1 base, and the junction held 11 bases outside the gene matches. Germline loops: CDR1 SGDLS, CDR2 YYNGEE. The full variable domain, its missing parts supplied by reference TRBV9 and TRBJ2-1, is DSGVTQTPKHLITATGQRVTLRCSPRSGDLSVYWYQQSLDQGLQFLIQYYNGEERAKGNILERFSAQQFPDLHSELNLSSLELGDSALYFCASSPRSGLAGVSYNEQFFGPGTRLTVL.

This clonotype was seen at least ten times. The chain recombines TRBV20-1 with TRBJ2-1, with 11 nucleotides matching TRBD1. The V and J ends lost 5 bases and 5 bases, in that order; junction bases with no gene match: 8. The CDR3 is made up of 15 amino acids. The germline gives CDR1 DFQATT, CDR2 SNEGSKA (reference sequence). The CDR3 DNA is TGCAGTGCTGGCACCGGGACAGGGGGGAACAATGAGCAGTTCTTC. Translating gives CSAGTGTGGNNEQFF.

The gene calls are TRBV4-1 and TRBJ1-2, with no clear D. Germline V gene sequence: CDR1 MGHRA, CDR2 YSYEKL. This CDR3 region has 15 residues. V gave up 0 bases and J gave up 4 bases, with 12 bases separating them. This CDR3 reads CASSQDRTTSYGYTF. The DNA for the CDR3 is TGCGCCAGCAGCCAAGATAGAACGACCTCCTATGGCTACACCTTC.

The chain has TRBV5-1 and TRBJ2-1; the D gene is possibly TRBD2 (5 bases). CDR3 length: 15 residues. The V gene lost 4 bases and the J gene lost 2 bases, with 13 bases spanning the gap. Germline lookup yields CDR1 SGHRS and CDR2 YFSETQ. CDR3 sequence (DNA): TGCGCCAGCAGCCGCGGGCTTGAGGCCTACAATGAGCAGTTCTTC. This gives the protein CASSRGLEAYNEQFF.

This clonotype was found many times. V usage is TRBV6-1 and J usage is TRBJ1-5; no clear D gene. The V gene's germline CDR1 is MNHNS and CDR2 SASEGT. V gave up 4 bases and J gave up 0 bases, with 7 bases separating them. This CDR3 region has 14 residues. The CDR3 region is CASSGPDSNQPQHF. DNA for the CDR3: TGTGCCAGCAGTGGGCCGGATAGCAATCAGCCCCAGCATTTT.

In its sample, this clonotype was seen many times. The chain links TRBV30 to TRBJ2-1; D may be TRBD2 (5 bases). Trimming cost V 2 bases and J 3 bases, with 17 bases left between them. This CDR3 comprises 16 residues. Germline V gives CDR1 GTSNPN, CDR2 SVGIG (reference sequence). CDR3 sequence (DNA): TGTGCCTGGAGTCCCCTGAGGTGGGAGCGCTACAATGAGCAGTTCTTC. Amino acids: CAWSPLRWERYNEQFF.

This chain joins TRBV29-1 and TRBJ2-3; 11 positions agree with TRBD2. The junction had 5 bases not matched to a gene; V was cut back by 7 bases and J by 2 bases. The germline V gene has CDR1 SQVTM and CDR2 ANQGSEA. There are 14 residues in the CDR3. The CDR3: CSAGTSGPTDTQYF. The DNA of the CDR3 is TGCAGCGCAGGGACTAGCGGACCCACAGATACGCAGTATTTT.

This clonotype was recorded at least ten times. The genes are TRBV7-9 and TRBJ1-5; D remains unclear. Trimming took off 0 bases at V and 2 bases at J, with 14 bases between the two ends. The germline V gene has CDR1 SEHNR and CDR2 FQNEAQ (reference sequence). The CDR3 is made up of 17 amino acids. Here the CDR3 DNA reads TGTGCCAGCAGCTTAGCCCTCAGAGGCTATGGCAATCAGCCCCAGCATTTT. Translating gives CASSLALRGYGNQPQHF.

V gene TRBV5-6 combines with J gene TRBJ2-6; no reliable D call. CDR3 length equals 17 residues. V lost 1 base and J lost 0, with 11 bases in between. Looked up from germline, CDR1 is SGHDT and CDR2 is YYEEEE. CDR3 sequence reads: CASSLIAWDSGANVLTF. As DNA, the CDR3 is TGTGCCAGCAGCTTGATCGCCTGGGACTCTGGGGCCAACGTCCTGACTTTC.

The rearrangement uses TRBV6-1 and TRBJ1-2; 7 bases match TRBD1. The CDR3 has 15 amino acids. The germline V gene has CDR1 MNHNS and CDR2 SASEGT. V shed 6 bases and J 0 bases; nucleotides not matched to a gene: 7. The CDR3 DNA follows: TGTGCCAGCAGGACACCGGGACAGCCTAACTATGGCTACACCTTC. Translating it yields CASRTPGQPNYGYTF.

This clonotype was counted many times. The chain employs TRBV15 and TRBJ2-7; TRBD1 aligns across 8 bases. The CDR3 is 16 residues long. Trimming at V came to 0 bases and at J to 3 bases, leaving 7 bases not matched to a gene. CDR1 and CDR2 from the germline V gene are LNHNV and YYDKDF (reference sequence). CDR3 protein: CATSRELGQGVYEQYF. CDR3 bases: TGTGCCACCAGCAGAGAATTAGGACAGGGAGTCTACGAGCAGTACTTC.

Concerning this clonotype itself: Possible read error: a much larger clone is one base away. J is TRBJ2-7 and V is TRBV4-1; TRBD1 matches at 7 bases. The DNA end favors TRBJ2-1, so the J call may be wrong. Germline CDR1 and CDR2: MGHRA and YSYEKL. The CDR3 has 17 amino acids. For the CDR3, the DNA is TGCGCCAGCAGCCAAGGCTCCGGGACAGACTATTCCTACGAGCAGTTCTTC. Amino acid sequence: CASSQGSGTDYSYEQFF.

The rearrangement joins TRBV20-1 to TRBJ1-2; D is possibly TRBD1 (5 bases). Trimming shortened V by 5 bases and J by 3 bases, and 16 bases separated the two germline ends. CDR3 size: 14 residues. The germline gives CDR1 DFQATT, CDR2 SNEGSKA (reference sequence). The CDR3 here is CSAQKPGRYYGYTF. As DNA, the CDR3 is TGCAGTGCTCAGAAGCCGGGACGCTACTATGGCTACACCTTC.

At least ten counts were recorded for this clonotype. The V and J genes are TRBV25-1 and TRBJ2-1; TRBD2 matches at 9 bases. There are 15 residues in the CDR3. V lost 7 bases and J lost 4; bases outside the gene matches: 8. Germline V gives CDR1 MGHDK, CDR2 SYGVNS. As DNA, the CDR3 is TGTGCCAGCACCGGTAGCGGGAGACCATACAATGAGCAGTTCTTC. Residues: CASTGSGRPYNEQFF.

This clonotype was counted at least ten times. J is TRBJ1-1 and V is TRBV18; 9 nucleotides align to TRBD1. The CDR3 sequence is 14 residues long. V trimming: 5 bases; J trimming: 6 bases; junction bases outside the gene matches: 7. The germline V gene encodes CDR1 KGHSH and CDR2 LQKENI. CDR3 in amino acids: CASSSTGGVSEAFF. As DNA, the CDR3 is TGTGCCAGCTCATCTACAGGGGGCGTCTCTGAAGCTTTCTTT.

V gene TRBV27 combines with J gene TRBJ1-6; D remains ambiguous. The V end was cut by 5 bases, the J end by 0 bases, with 11 bases between. The germline V gene encodes CDR1 MNHEY and CDR2 SMNVEV (reference sequence). The CDR3 is 16 amino acids. The CDR3 reads CASSPLGSSYNSPLHF. CDR3 DNA sequence: TGTGCCAGCAGTCCCCTGGGTAGCTCCTATAATTCACCCCTCCACTTT.

The sample holds many counts of this clonotype. V is TRBV6-2 or TRBV6-3 and J is TRBJ2-1; possibly TRBD2 for D (5 bases). Between the trimmed V and J ends, which lost 2 bases and 3 bases, there was a span of 8 bases. This CDR3 is built from 14 residues. Germline loops: CDR1 MNHEY, CDR2 SVGEGT. The chain's CDR3 is CASSYGGVYNEQFF. For the CDR3, the DNA is TGTGCCAGCAGTTACGGAGGCGTCTACAATGAGCAGTTCTTC.